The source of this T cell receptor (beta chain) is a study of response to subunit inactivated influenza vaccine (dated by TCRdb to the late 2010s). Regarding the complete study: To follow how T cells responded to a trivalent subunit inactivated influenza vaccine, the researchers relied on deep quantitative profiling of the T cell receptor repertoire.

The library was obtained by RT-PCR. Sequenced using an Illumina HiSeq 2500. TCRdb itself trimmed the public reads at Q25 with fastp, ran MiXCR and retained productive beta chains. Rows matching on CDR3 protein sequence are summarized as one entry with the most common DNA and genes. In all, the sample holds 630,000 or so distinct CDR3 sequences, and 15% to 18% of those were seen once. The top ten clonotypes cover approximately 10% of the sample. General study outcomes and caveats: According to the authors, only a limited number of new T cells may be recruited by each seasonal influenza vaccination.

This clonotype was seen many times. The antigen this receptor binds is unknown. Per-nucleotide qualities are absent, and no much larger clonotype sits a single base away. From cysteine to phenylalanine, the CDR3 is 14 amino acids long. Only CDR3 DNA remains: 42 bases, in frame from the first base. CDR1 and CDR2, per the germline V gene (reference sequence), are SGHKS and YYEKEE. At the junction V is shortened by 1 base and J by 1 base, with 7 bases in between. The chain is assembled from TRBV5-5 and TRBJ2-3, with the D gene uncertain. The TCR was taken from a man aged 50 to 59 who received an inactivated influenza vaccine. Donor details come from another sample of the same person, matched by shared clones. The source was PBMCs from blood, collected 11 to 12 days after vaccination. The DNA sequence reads TGTGCCAGCAGCTTGACCGGCCGCACAGATACGCAGTATTTT. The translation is CASSLTGRTDTQYF.